Listed here are 9 T cell receptor beta chains from one sample, sequenced in a study of CD8 T cells in ankylosing spondylitis. Findings and limits, study-wide: A motif of under ten highly homologous TCR beta variants was seen as apparently characteristic of ankylosing spondylitis blood.

No antigen is known for these receptors. TCRdb reprocessed the 5' RACE reads with MiXCR, giving one entry per CDR3 protein. The data show just under 550,000 distinct CDR3 sequences, roughly 12% seen once. Sequencing was performed on blood, either unsorted or a sorted T cell fraction (not recorded which). Source of these receptors: a male donor with ankylosing spondylitis.

The gene calls are TRBV20-1 and TRBJ2-1; a possible D gene is TRBD2 (6 bases). Trimming took off 5 bases at V and 3 bases at J, with 17 bases between the two ends. The CDR3 is made up of 15 amino acids. Germline lookup yields CDR1 DFQATT and CDR2 SNEGSKA (reference sequence). The CDR3 DNA follows: TGCAGTGCTGGCGGACTATCCCGGGGCTACAATGAGCAGTTCTTC. Amino acids: CSAGGLSRGYNEQFF.

This rearrangement joins TRBV28 to TRBJ2-2; 8 bases are a match to TRBD1. The germline gives CDR1 MDHEN, CDR2 SYDVKM. The CDR3 consists of 15 residues. Losses at the gene ends were 5 bases for V and 7 bases for J; bases not matched to a gene: 9. CDR3 nucleotides: TGTGCCAGCAGTCCCGGGCAGGGGGCCGGCGGGGAGCTGTTTTTT. It is translated as CASSPGQGAGGELFF.

This clonotype was detected only a few times. J is TRBJ1-1 and V is TRBV15; no definite D call. CDR3 size: 15 residues. V was trimmed by 5 bases and J by 0 bases, leaving 13 bases between them. Germline V gene lookup returns CDR1 LNHNV and CDR2 YYDKDF (reference sequence). CDR3 loop: CATSAPGQLNTEAFF. Written as DNA, the CDR3 is TGTGCCACCAGCGCTCCCGGGCAGTTGAACACTGAAGCTTTCTTT.

In its sample, this clonotype was seen a few times. The J gene is TRBJ2-7, the V gene TRBV15, with D possibly being TRBD1 (6 bases). This CDR3 comprises 15 residues. Trimming left V 0 bases short and J 4 bases short, with 13 bases between. In germline, CDR1 is LNHNV, CDR2 YYDKDF (reference sequence). The CDR3 DNA reads TGTGCCACCAGCAGAGATTTGGCTAGGGGGTACGAGCAGTACTTC. This codes for CATSRDLARGYEQYF. Supplemented by reference TRBV15 and TRBJ2-7, the full variable domain reads DAMVIQNPRYQVTQFGKPVTLSCSQTLNHNVMYWYQQKSSQAPKLLFHYYDKDFNNEADTPDNFQSRRPNTSFCFLDIRSPGLGDTAMYLCATSRDLARGYEQYFGPGTRLTVT.

A few counts support this clonotype. The rearrangement joins TRBV28 to TRBJ1-2; D is undetermined. This CDR3 comprises 14 residues. Germline V gene lookup returns CDR1 MDHEN and CDR2 SYDVKM. Trimming stripped 5 bases from V and 4 bases from J, with 14 bases between. The CDR3 DNA reads as TGTGCCAGCAGTCCCACCGAAAAGTTCTATGGCTACACCTTC. Amino acids: CASSPTEKFYGYTF.

This clonotype was seen only a few times. This chain joins TRBV2 and TRBJ2-7, with a tentative D call TRBD1 (6 bases). The CDR3 runs to 13 residues. The V gene lost 2 bases and the J gene lost 5 bases, with 10 bases spanning the gap. Germline CDR1 SNHLY, CDR2 FYNNEI. CDR3 nucleotides: TGTGCCAGCAGTGAACCAGGGGAAGACGAGCAGTACGTC. Translation: CASSEPGEDEQYV.

V is TRBV4-1 and J is TRBJ2-3, with D hard to call. V was clipped by 0 bases and J by 4 bases, with 11 bases between them. The CDR3 totals 15 residues. The germline V gene has CDR1 MGHRA and CDR2 YSYEKL. CDR3 nucleotide sequence: TGCGCCAGCAGCCAAGATTGGCTAGGCCCAGATACGCAGTATTTT. As protein: CASSQDWLGPDTQYF.

V usage is TRBV18 and J usage is TRBJ2-7, with 8 bases matching TRBD2. CDR3 size: 13 residues. J was trimmed by 7 bases and V by 5 bases; bases with no gene match: 7. From germline, CDR1 is KGHSH and CDR2 LQKENI. CDR3 sequence: CASSGGAGEEQYV. Written as DNA, the CDR3 is TGTGCCAGCTCAGGGGGAGCGGGAGAAGAGCAGTACGTC.

In nucleotides, the CDR3 is TGTGCCAGCATCACCGGGACTCGTGAGCAGTACGTC. Translation gives CASITGTREQYV. The chain combines TRBV6-5 with TRBJ2-7, with D possibly being TRBD2 (6 bases). CDR1 is MNHEY, CDR2 SVGAGI, per germline. The length of the CDR3 is 12 residues. Trimming took off 7 bases at V and 7 bases at J, with 14 bases between the two ends.